The 26 T cell receptor beta chains below all came from one sample that was sequenced in a study of cytomegalovirus exposure and HLA in healthy donors. 60 Vbeta and 13 Jbeta primers were used in PCR. TCRdb's table, derived via immunoSEQ multiplex PCR, lists solely in-frame clones and lacks some. The repertoire holds about 150,000 clones, 80% seen once, with about 6.3% in the top ten. Source material: PBMCs. The receptors were gathered from a male donor in good health and CMV-seropositive.

V usage is TRBV7-9 and J usage is TRBJ2-7; tentative D call: TRBD2 (5 bases). This CDR3 is 14 amino acids long. Trimming cost V 6 bases and J 0 bases, with 12 bases left between them. Germline values: CDR1 SEHNR, CDR2 FQNEAQ (reference sequence). CDR3 in amino acids: CASSQRESSYEQYF. CDR3 bases: TGTGCCAGCAGTCAGAGGGAGAGCTCCTACGAGCAGTACTTC.

The chain couples TRBV10-2 to TRBJ1-4; no clear D. V lost 0 bases and J 7 bases, leaving 12 bases between the germline ends. Germline lookup yields CDR1 WSHSY and CDR2 SAAADI. This CDR3 contains 15 residues. The CDR3 DNA is TGCGCCAGCAGTGAGTCGCGGCGGTTGAGTGAAAAACTGTTTTTT. Protein sequence: CASSESRRLSEKLFF.

J is TRBJ1-2 and V is TRBV10-3; no reliable D call. Trimming cost V 10 bases and J 4 bases, with 13 bases left between them. This CDR3 spans 12 amino acids. Germline loops: CDR1 ENHRY, CDR2 SYGVKD. The CDR3 nucleotides read TGTGCCACCAACCCAGGCCCCTATGGCTACACCTTC. Translating gives CATNPGPYGYTF.

The V gene is TRBV7-8, the J gene TRBJ2-7; 10 nucleotides agree with TRBD2. CDR3 length equals 17 residues. The V gene's germline CDR1 is SGHVS and CDR2 FQNEAQ. V shed 1 base and J 6 bases; nucleotides not matched to a gene: 12. The CDR3 protein is CASSLVRLAGVAREQYF. The CDR3, as DNA: TGTGCCAGCAGCTTAGTTAGGCTAGCGGGAGTTGCACGCGAGCAGTACTTC.

The chain combines TRBV28 with TRBJ2-5; 7 nucleotides align to TRBD2. Unmatched junction bases numbered 13, after V lost 4 bases and J lost 5 bases. The length of the CDR3 is 16 residues. Germline V gene data show CDR1 as MDHEN and CDR2 as SYDVKM. The CDR3 region is CASSYPSASGEETQYF. The CDR3 nucleotides read TGTGCCAGCAGTTACCCCTCGGCTAGCGGAGAGGAGACCCAGTACTTC.

The J gene is TRBJ1-1, the V gene TRBV15, with unresolved D. Germline CDR1 reads LNHNV; CDR2 reads YYDKDF (reference sequence). The CDR3 covers 13 residues. Trimming removed 5 bases from V and 11 bases from J, with 18 bases in between. The CDR3 is CATSPSGGPGAFF. The CDR3 region has the DNA TGTGCCACCAGCCCCTCCGGAGGACCGGGGGCTTTCTTT.

CDR3 loop: CASSATGYEQYF. DNA of the CDR3: TGTGCCAGCAGCGCGACAGGCTACGAGCAGTACTTC. The gene calls are TRBV5-4 and TRBJ2-7; a weak D match, TRBD1 (6 bases). Germline CDR1 SGHNT, CDR2 YYREEE (reference sequence). Trimming took off 4 bases at V and 3 bases at J, with 8 bases between the two ends. The CDR3 sequence is 12 residues long.

V gene TRBV4-1 combines with J gene TRBJ2-7, with 8 positions matching TRBD2. Germline values: CDR1 MGHRA, CDR2 YSYEKL. Losses at the gene ends were 1 base for V and 3 bases for J; bases not matched to a gene: 11. This CDR3 is built from 17 residues. This CDR3 reads CASSQGLLAAAGYEQYF. CDR3 bases: TGCGCCAGCAGCCAAGGTCTACTAGCGGCAGCGGGCTACGAGCAGTACTTC.

This chain uses TRBV6-6 with TRBJ2-7; D is perhaps TRBD2 (6 bases). Deletions cut 5 bases from V and 3 bases from J, with 17 bases between. CDR1 and CDR2 (germline): MNHNY, SVGAGI (reference sequence). The CDR3 is 15 amino acids. The CDR3 DNA follows: TGTGCCAGCAGTCAACTAGACATCGGGGGCTACGAGCAGTACTTC. Encoded protein: CASSQLDIGGYEQYF.

The chain carries TRBV23-1 and TRBJ2-1; 7 nucleotides line up with TRBD2. TRBV23-1 is an ORF, with its function uncertain. The CDR3 is made up of 16 amino acids. J lost 3 bases, V lost 8 bases, and 13 bases had no gene match. In DNA, the CDR3 is TGCGCCAGCGCCCCCCTAATAGCGGGCCACTACAATGAGCAGTTCTTC. Its protein is CASAPLIAGHYNEQFF.

The gene calls are TRBV5-4 and TRBJ2-1; 7 nucleotides agree with TRBD1. Germline assignment: CDR1 SGHNT and CDR2 YYREEE (reference sequence). This CDR3 is built from 14 residues. V was pared by 5 bases and J by 6 bases, with 8 bases of the junction left unmatched. CDR3 sequence reads: CASSYKGDSNEQFF. The CDR3, as DNA: TGTGCCAGCAGTTACAAAGGGGACAGCAATGAGCAGTTCTTC.

The genes are TRBV6-1 and TRBJ1-2, with D unclear. Trimming removed 5 bases from V and 7 bases from J, with 14 bases in between. The CDR3 is 13 residues long. Looked up from germline, CDR1 is MNHNS and CDR2 is SASEGT. For the CDR3, the DNA is TGTGCCAGCAGTTTTCATGAAAAGAGTGGCTACACCTTC. Its protein is CASSFHEKSGYTF.

The chain employs TRBV5-1 and TRBJ2-7, with 9 positions matching TRBD1. The germline gives CDR1 SGHRS, CDR2 YFSETQ. V lost 0 bases to trimming and J lost 0 bases; unmatched junction nucleotides: 4. This CDR3 spans 16 amino acids. The CDR3 spells CASSLADRGVSYEQYF. The CDR3 nucleotides read TGCGCCAGCAGCTTGGCTGACAGGGGGGTCTCCTACGAGCAGTACTTC.

The V call is TRBV7-2, the J call TRBJ2-7; D call uncertain. This CDR3 is built from 15 residues. Trimming pared 1 base from V and 5 bases from J, leaving 15 bases between. Germline lookup yields CDR1 SGHTA and CDR2 FQGNSA. This chain's CDR3 is CASSLEWLARNEQYF. The CDR3 DNA sequence: TGTGCCAGCAGCTTAGAGTGGTTAGCTAGGAACGAGCAGTACTTC.

The V gene is TRBV28, the J gene TRBJ1-5; 7 bases match TRBD1. Losses at the gene ends were 6 bases for V and 2 bases for J; bases not matched to a gene: 16. CDR3 length equals 18 residues. Germline V lookup: CDR1 MDHEN, CDR2 SYDVKM. CDR3 loop: CASRLGDRRRWGNQPQHF. The CDR3 bases are TGTGCCAGCAGGTTAGGGGACAGAAGGCGTTGGGGCAATCAGCCCCAGCATTTT.

The CDR3 DNA sequence: TGTGCCAGTAGTATAGACCGACTAGCGGGAGGGGATGAGCAGTTCTTC. Amino acid sequence: CASSIDRLAGGDEQFF. The chain couples TRBV19 to TRBJ2-1, with 14 bases identical to TRBD2. The CDR3 is 16 residues long. V dropped 0 bases and J dropped 8; count of bases not matched to a gene: 3. CDR1 and CDR2 (germline): LNHDA, SQIVND (reference sequence). Supplemented by reference TRBV19 and TRBJ2-1, the full variable domain reads DGGITQSPKYLFRKEGQNVTLSCEQNLNHDAMYWYRQDPGQGLRLIYYSQIVNDFQKGDIAEGYSVSREKKESFPLTVTSAQKNPTAFYLCASSIDRLAGGDEQFFGPGTRLTVL.

J is TRBJ2-5 and V is TRBV6-1; 7 nucleotides agree with TRBD2. J lost 2 bases, V lost 6 bases, and 9 bases had no gene match. Germline V lookup: CDR1 MNHNS, CDR2 SASEGT. The CDR3 loop spans 15 amino acids. This CDR3 reads CASSPAGRIQETQYF. The CDR3, as DNA: TGTGCCAGCAGCCCCGCCGGGAGGATTCAAGAGACCCAGTACTTC.

The chain links TRBV11-3 to TRBJ2-7; possible D gene TRBD2, 6 bases. Germline CDR1 and CDR2: SGHNT and YENEEA. Trimming took off 5 bases at V and 9 bases at J, with 20 bases between the two ends. This CDR3 region has 14 residues. CDR3 nucleotide sequence: TGTGCCAGCAGCATTAAGCGGGTCCGCTATTTGCAGTACTTC. This gives the protein CASSIKRVRYLQYF.

A single count supports this clone. The chain combines TRBV5-1 with TRBJ2-7, with D tentatively TRBD1 (5 bases). The V end was cut by 0 bases, the J end by 3 bases, with 7 bases between. The CDR3 runs to 13 residues. CDR1 is SGHRS, CDR2 YFSETQ, per germline. The CDR3 sequence is CASSLATGYEQYF. The CDR3 region has the DNA TGCGCCAGCAGCTTGGCTACAGGCTACGAGCAGTACTTC.

The chain couples TRBV5-6 to TRBJ2-5; 8 nucleotides match TRBD2. The J call may be wrong; the DNA end is better matched by TRBJ2-7. This CDR3 region has 15 residues. Germline V CDR1 and CDR2: SGHDT, YYEEEE. The CDR3 nucleotides read TGTGCCAGCAGCTTATTAACTAGCGGACCGGGCGAGCAGTACTTC. It translates to CASSLLTSGPGEQYF.

V is TRBV18 and J is TRBJ2-5, with D uncertain. V shed 0 bases and J shed 2 bases, with 10 bases lying between them. This CDR3 is built from 15 residues. CDR1 and CDR2 (germline): KGHSH, LQKENI. The CDR3 nucleotides are TGTGCCAGCTCACCACCGAGATCCTCGCAAGAGACCCAGTACTTC. It translates to CASSPPRSSQETQYF.

The CDR3 DNA sequence: TGTGCCAGCAGTACTACCTCCTACAATGAGCAGTTCTTC. This encodes CASSTTSYNEQFF. The V gene is TRBV9, the J gene TRBJ2-1; no definite D call. V was clipped by 5 bases and J by 0 bases, with 6 bases between them. Germline V gene lookup returns CDR1 SGDLS and CDR2 YYNGEE. This CDR3 spans 13 amino acids.

J is TRBJ1-4 and V is TRBV7-2; D is unresolved. With 5 bases removed from V and 8 bases from J, the gap between germline ends came to 18 bases. Germline assignment: CDR1 SGHTA and CDR2 FQGNSA. The CDR3 has 15 amino acids. CDR3: CASSQSPGYIEKLFF. The CDR3 DNA is TGTGCCAGCAGCCAATCACCGGGATACATAGAAAAACTGTTTTTT.

This clone was counted once. The J gene is TRBJ1-5, the V gene TRBV18, with 12 bases identical to TRBD1. The CDR3 consists of 16 residues. Germline CDR1 reads KGHSH; CDR2 reads LQKENI. Unmatched junction bases numbered 2, after V lost 2 bases and J lost 3 bases. The CDR3 here is CASSPGTGGDNQPQHF. The CDR3 nucleotides are TGTGCCAGCTCACCAGGGACAGGGGGCGACAATCAGCCCCAGCATTTT.

The chain links TRBV5-6 to TRBJ2-1; TRBD1 is a possible D gene (6 bases). Germline V gene data show CDR1 as SGHDT and CDR2 as YYEEEE. This CDR3 contains 14 residues. V dropped 5 bases and J dropped 5 bases, with 14 bases sitting between them. Here the CDR3 reads CASRDSPNNNEQFF. In nucleotides, the CDR3 is TGTGCCAGCAGGGACAGCCCCAACAACAATGAGCAGTTCTTC.

The rearrangement uses TRBV19 and TRBJ1-2; 7 bases are shared with TRBD1. Trimming removed 1 base from V and 4 bases from J; junction bases left unmatched: 3. The germline V gene encodes CDR1 LNHDA and CDR2 SQIVND (reference sequence). The CDR3 is 14 residues long. CDR3 bases: TGTGCCAGTAGTATAGCTCGACAGGGCTATGGCTACACCTTC. This gives the protein CASSIARQGYGYTF.